What follows are 16 T cell receptor beta chains derived from one specimen sequenced in a study of neurological immune-mediated disorders. TCRdb re-called the 5' RACE reads with MiXCR, one entry per CDR3 protein. This sample has 66,000 or so distinct CDR3 sequences, with 4% to 6% found just once. Specimen: PBMCs. The receptors were sampled from a woman aged 25 to 39 with multiple sclerosis.

This clonotype showed up just a few times. A clone one base away is much larger, so this may be a read error. The chain links TRBV12-3 or TRBV12-4 to TRBJ1-5; 10 nucleotides line up with TRBD1. The length of the CDR3 is 14 residues. The CDR3 DNA reads TGTGCCAGCAGTGGACAGGGGGACAATCAGCCCCAGAATTTT. Translation gives CASSGQGDNQPQNF.

This clonotype was counted ten times or more. The gene calls are TRBV29-1 and TRBJ1-3, with a tentative D call TRBD1 (6 bases). Per germline, CDR1 SQVTM and CDR2 ANQGSEA. Trimming shortened V by 7 bases and J by 4 bases, and 8 bases separated the two germline ends. This CDR3 comprises 11 residues. The CDR3 here is CSGGHGNTIYF. The DNA for the CDR3 is TGCAGCGGGGGGCACGGAAACACCATATATTTT.

This clonotype was counted ten times or more. The genes are TRBV20-1 and TRBJ1-1; D call uncertain. In germline, CDR1 is DFQATT, CDR2 SNEGSKA (reference sequence). The CDR3 contains 11 residues. The V and J ends lost 3 bases and 0 bases respectively, with 2 bases between them. The CDR3 DNA is TGCAGTGCTAGTTTGAACACTGAAGCTTTCTTT. This encodes CSASLNTEAFF.

This clonotype was seen repeatedly, ten times or more. The chain joins TRBV7-9 to TRBJ2-5, with TRBD2 matching over 8 bases. This CDR3 comprises 15 residues. The J segment lost 1 base and the V segment lost 5 bases, leaving 6 bases of the junction unmatched. Per the germline V gene, CDR1 is SEHNR and CDR2 is FQNEAQ (reference sequence). CDR3 nucleotides: TGTGCCAGCAGCCCAGAGCGGGGGCCCCAAGAGACCCAGTACTTC. Its protein product is CASSPERGPQETQYF.

This clonotype appeared many times. CDR3: CASSYSGENTEAFF. The CDR3 DNA reads TGTGCCAGCAGTTACTCGGGTGAGAACACTGAAGCTTTCTTT. This rearrangement joins TRBV6-6 to TRBJ1-1, with D uncertain. Per germline, CDR1 MNHNY and CDR2 SVGAGI (reference sequence). The CDR3 consists of 14 residues. The ends were cut back, 0 bases at V and 1 base at J, with 6 bases in the middle.

This clonotype was recorded many times. This chain uses TRBV3-1 with TRBJ1-5; D ambiguous. Trimming stripped 0 bases from V and 0 bases from J, with 3 bases between. This CDR3 is built from 14 residues. Per the germline V gene, CDR1 is LGHDT and CDR2 is YNNKEL (reference sequence). CDR3 region: CASSQDYSNQPQHF. The CDR3, as DNA: TGTGCCAGCAGCCAAGACTATAGCAATCAGCCCCAGCATTTT.

This clonotype has ten or more counts. The chain has TRBV4-1 and TRBJ1-6; D may be TRBD1 (6 bases). Germline CDR1 and CDR2: MGHRA and YSYEKL. The CDR3 length is 14 residues. V was clipped by 0 bases and J by 9 bases, with 9 bases between them. The CDR3 nucleotides are TGCGCCAGCAGCCAAGAAGTCAGGGGTTCACCCCTCCACTTT. Amino acids: CASSQEVRGSPLHF.

This clonotype was picked up a small number of times. The chain couples TRBV5-6 to TRBJ2-3; no definite D call. The CDR3 runs 13 residues. The germline V gene encodes CDR1 SGHDT and CDR2 YYEEEE. V lost 3 bases and J 11 bases, leaving 16 bases between the germline ends. In DNA form, the CDR3 reads TGTGCCAGCAGCTCGTGGAGTGGCCGAAGGCAGTATTTT. Translating it yields CASSSWSGRRQYF.

This chain connects TRBV3-1 to TRBJ2-2; D is unclear. The ends were cut back, 2 bases at V and 5 bases at J, with 15 bases in the middle. Germline values: CDR1 LGHDT, CDR2 YNNKEL (reference sequence). This CDR3 is 16 amino acids long. The CDR3: CASSQPHRRATGELFF. The DNA for the CDR3 is TGTGCCAGCAGCCAACCCCACCGCCGCGCGACCGGGGAGCTGTTTTTT.

In this sample, this clonotype turned up many times. The V gene is TRBV3-1, the J gene TRBJ1-2, with D unclear. The length of the CDR3 is 16 residues. The V gene's germline CDR1 is LGHDT and CDR2 YNNKEL (reference sequence). The V end was cut by 1 base, the J end by 0 bases, with 12 bases between. As DNA, the CDR3 is TGTGCCAGCAGCCAAGCATCCAGGTCAGCTAACTATGGCTACACCTTC. This sequence encodes CASSQASRSANYGYTF.

The gene calls are TRBV9 and TRBJ2-3; the D is unclear. Trimming took 2 bases from V and 3 from J, leaving 4 bases between them. The CDR3 contains 12 residues. Germline V gene sequence: CDR1 SGDLS, CDR2 YYNGEE. The CDR3 nucleotides are TGTGCCAGCAGCGTGTTTACAGATACGCAGTATTTT. Its protein is CASSVFTDTQYF.

This clonotype was recorded many times. The chain has TRBV10-3 and TRBJ2-1, with TRBD1 identical over 7 bases. CDR3 length equals 16 residues. The junction had 11 bases not matched to a gene; V was cut back by 3 bases and J by 6 bases. Germline V CDR1 and CDR2: ENHRY, SYGVKD. Here the CDR3 reads CAISESSGGIPNEQFF. CDR3 in DNA: TGTGCCATCAGTGAAAGCTCAGGGGGAATCCCCAATGAGCAGTTCTTC.

This clonotype appeared a few times. This chain connects TRBV3-1 to TRBJ1-6; no definite D call. Trimming removed 4 bases at V and 6 bases at J, with 10 bases between. The CDR3 is 14 residues long. CDR1 is LGHDT, CDR2 YNNKEL, per germline (reference sequence). The CDR3 nucleotides are TGTGCCAGCAGCCTCCGGGAAAGTAATTCACCCCTCCACTTT. This translates into CASSLRESNSPLHF. Variable domain in full (rest from reference TRBV3-1 and TRBJ1-6): DTAVSQTPKYLVTQMGNDKSIKCEQNLGHDTMYWYKQDSKKFLKIMFSYNNKELIINETVPNRFSPKSPDKAHLNLHINSLELGDSAVYFCASSLRESNSPLHFGNGTRLTVT.

This clonotype appeared a few times. The chain links TRBV5-1 to TRBJ1-2; D perhaps matches TRBD1 (5 bases). Looked up from germline, CDR1 is SGHRS and CDR2 is YFSETQ. The CDR3 is 15 amino acids. Trimming took off 1 base at V and 3 bases at J, with 13 bases between the two ends. CDR3: CASSLLQWGDYGYTF. CDR3 bases: TGCGCCAGCAGCTTGTTGCAGTGGGGGGACTATGGCTACACCTTC.

This clonotype came up many times. The chain recombines TRBV4-2 with TRBJ2-3, with D tentatively TRBD1 (6 bases). Germline V gene lookup returns CDR1 LGHNA and CDR2 YNFKEQ. The CDR3 is made up of 14 amino acids. Trimming shortened V by 1 base and J by 1 base, and 6 bases separated the two germline ends. The CDR3 region is CASSQGTGTDTQYF. CDR3 sequence (DNA): TGTGCCAGCAGCCAAGGGACAGGCACAGATACGCAGTATTTT.

This clonotype was picked up a small number of times. Its ends do not fully match the called genes, so a read error is possible. The chain combines TRBV20-1 with TRBJ1-5; the D is unclear. The CDR3 has 14 amino acids. Germline V gene sequence: CDR1 DFQATT, CDR2 SNEGSKA (reference sequence). The CDR3 nucleotides read TGCAGTGCTAGAACAGTCCATAGCAATCAGCCCCAGAATTTT. Translation gives CSARTVHSNQPQNF.